The table lists the clone carrying this T cell receptor beta chain with a count of one. Its antigen is undetermined. Cultured CD4+ T-cell DNA underwent Oncomine TCR Beta short-read sequencing. Genomic DNA was isolated from cultured CD4+ T cells. TCRdb ran MiXCR on the PCR reads and lists one entry per CDR3 protein. The repertoire holds about 6,300 distinct CDR3 sequences, with approximately 35% as singletons. The data derive from a study of vaccination and CD4 T cells after COVID-19. Germline trimming cut 2 bases from V and 9 bases from J; bases unmatched to any gene: 13. The CDR3 has 16 residues. The germline CDR1 and CDR2 sequences are SNHLY and FYNNEI. Regarding treatment: roughly nine-day PBMC culture with coronavirus spike peptide pools or control peptides (ViraFEST assay). Collection of the unexposed donor's CD4+ T cells took place before the COVID-19 pandemic (2011-2018). IL-2 at roughly 9.6 IU/ml and peptide pools at approximately 10 ug/ml were added to PBMCs cultured at a few million per well.

The clonotype comes from a human donor in good health. The genes are TRBV2 and TRBJ2-1, with 7 bases aligning to TRBD2. The sequenced sample was CD4+ T cells from blood, cultured in vitro. In DNA form, the CDR3 reads TGTGCCAGCAGTGAAAGGGCTAGCGGTGGTCTGAGTGAGCAGTTCTTC. It specifies CASSERASGGLSEQFF.